This entry lists 27 T cell receptor beta chains sequenced from one sample in a study of cytomegalovirus exposure and HLA in healthy donors. Sequenced by immunoSEQ multiplex PCR; TCRdb stores in-frame clones only, minus some. The sample yields 110,000 or so clones, around 83% seen once. Sequencing was performed on PBMCs. These TCRs come from a woman aged 18-29 years in good health and CMV-seropositive.

This rearrangement joins TRBV5-4 to TRBJ2-1; D may be TRBD2 (6 bases). From germline, CDR1 is SGHNT and CDR2 YYREEE (reference sequence). Trimming pared 0 bases from V and 8 bases from J, leaving 15 bases between. The CDR3 covers 15 residues. The CDR3 spells CASSLDRTQRDEQFF. CDR3 in DNA: TGTGCCAGCAGCTTGGACCGGACTCAGCGGGATGAGCAGTTCTTC.

The chain joins TRBV4-1 to TRBJ2-7, with TRBD1 as a possible D gene (6 bases). Germline V lookup: CDR1 MGHRA, CDR2 YSYEKL. CDR3 length: 15 amino acids. Trimming cost V 4 bases and J 0 bases, with 13 bases left between them. As DNA, the CDR3 is TGCGCCAGCAGCCCCAGGGGCCCTAGCTCCTACGAGCAGTACTTC. Protein sequence: CASSPRGPSSYEQYF.

This clone was seen a few times. The rearrangement links TRBV9 to TRBJ1-3; 7 bases align to TRBD1. Germline V gene data show CDR1 as SGDLS and CDR2 as YYNGEE. V was clipped by 4 bases and J by 7 bases; unmatched bases: 14. This CDR3 has 16 amino acids. CDR3 sequence (DNA): TGTGCCAGCAGCTCCCCTTCCGGGACAGAACATAACACCATATATTTT. Encoded protein: CASSSPSGTEHNTIYF.

The J gene is TRBJ1-1, the V gene TRBV27; the D gene is possibly TRBD1 (5 bases). CDR3 length equals 14 residues. Germline assignment: CDR1 MNHEY and CDR2 SMNVEV (reference sequence). V lost 4 bases and J lost 1, with 10 bases in between. CDR3 sequence: CASSSLDRNTEAFF. Here the CDR3 DNA reads TGTGCCAGCAGTTCTCTTGACAGGAACACTGAAGCTTTCTTT.

The chain employs TRBV9 and TRBJ2-2, with TRBD2 identical over 13 bases. Germline loops: CDR1 SGDLS, CDR2 YYNGEE. CDR3 length: 16 residues. With V trimmed by 4 bases and J by 5 bases, 5 bases remained unmatched. The CDR3 region is CASSFGLAGETGELFF. CDR3 sequence (DNA): TGTGCCAGCAGCTTCGGACTAGCGGGAGAGACCGGGGAGCTGTTTTTT.

This chain connects TRBV4-1 to TRBJ1-2, with 8 bases aligning to TRBD1. The CDR3 covers 15 residues. After removal of 2 bases from V and 5 bases from J, the junction contained 7 bases not matched to a gene. Germline CDR1 is MGHRA and CDR2 is YSYEKL. The CDR3 region is CASSQPGQGLYGYTF. For the CDR3, the DNA is TGCGCCAGCAGCCAACCCGGACAGGGATTATATGGCTACACCTTC.

This chain uses TRBV5-4 with TRBJ2-2, with 11 bases that match TRBD1. The CDR3 is 16 amino acids. Germline CDR1 reads SGHNT; CDR2 reads YYREEE (reference sequence). J gave up 7 bases and V 4 bases, and 9 bases lay outside the gene matches. This CDR3 reads CASSLPGQGGIGELFF. CDR3 nucleotide sequence: TGTGCCAGCAGCCTCCCGGGACAGGGGGGCATCGGGGAGCTGTTTTTT.

The chain has TRBV4-1 and TRBJ2-1; no reliable D call. Deletions cut 3 bases from V and 7 bases from J, with 13 bases between. The germline gives CDR1 MGHRA, CDR2 YSYEKL. The CDR3 is made up of 14 amino acids. The CDR3 DNA sequence: TGCGCCAGCAGCCAGACTCTGAGGTGGAATGAGCAGTTCTTC. It codes for CASSQTLRWNEQFF.

The chain carries TRBV28 and TRBJ1-2; no firm D call. From germline, CDR1 is MDHEN and CDR2 SYDVKM. V was shortened by 6 bases and J by 8 bases, with 10 bases between the two germline ends. This CDR3 has 11 amino acids. CDR3 sequence: CASSPRGGYTF. In nucleotides, the CDR3 is TGTGCCAGCAGCCCCCGGGGAGGCTACACCTTC.

V and J are TRBV5-4 and TRBJ2-1; TRBD1 agrees at 10 bases. Germline lookup yields CDR1 SGHNT and CDR2 YYREEE (reference sequence). The CDR3 is 14 residues long. With 4 bases clipped from V and 10 bases from J, the junction kept 8 bases outside the gene matches. This chain's CDR3 is CASSPGQGRGEQFF. DNA of the CDR3: TGTGCCAGCAGCCCGGGACAGGGGCGAGGAGAGCAGTTCTTC.

This clone was seen only once. The V and J genes are TRBV11-2 and TRBJ2-1; 15 nucleotides agree with TRBD2. The ends lost 5 bases at V and 6 bases at J; junction bases unmatched: 8. From germline, CDR1 is SGHAT and CDR2 FQNNGV. The length of the CDR3 is 17 residues. CDR3 in amino acids: CASSRTSGGAISNEQFF. Written as DNA, the CDR3 is TGTGCCAGCAGCCGGACTAGCGGGGGGGCCATTAGCAATGAGCAGTTCTTC.

The CDR3 spells CASIMSGTALYGYTF. The CDR3 DNA reads as TGTGCCAGCATCATGTCCGGGACAGCGTTATATGGCTACACCTTC. The chain recombines TRBV5-6 with TRBJ1-2; 7 bases are a match to TRBD1. The CDR3 is 15 amino acids. Germline V gene lookup returns CDR1 SGHDT and CDR2 YYEEEE. V trimming: 6 bases; J trimming: 5 bases; junction bases outside the gene matches: 13.

The CDR3 nucleotides read TGTGCCAGCAGTTTTACAGGGACGGGAAACACCATATATTTT. Protein product: CASSFTGTGNTIYF. The J gene is TRBJ1-3, the V gene TRBV28; maybe TRBD1 (6 bases). The CDR3 loop spans 14 amino acids. Deletions cut 3 bases from V and 4 bases from J, with 10 bases between. Germline CDR1 reads MDHEN; CDR2 reads SYDVKM.

The rearrangement joins TRBV27 to TRBJ2-5; 7 bases fit TRBD2. V dropped 4 bases and J dropped 4; count of bases not matched to a gene: 6. CDR1 is MNHEY and CDR2 is SMNVEV in the germline V gene (reference sequence). This CDR3 is 14 amino acids long. CDR3 loop: CASSSLPGGETQYF. For the CDR3, the DNA is TGTGCCAGCAGTTCCCTCCCGGGAGGAGAGACCCAGTACTTC.

V and J are TRBV7-2 and TRBJ2-1; 12 bases are a match to TRBD2. CDR3 length: 15 amino acids. Germline CDR1 reads SGHTA; CDR2 reads FQGNSA. V was pared by 2 bases and J by 9 bases, with 5 bases of the junction left unmatched. The CDR3 loop reads CASSLRASGRVEQFF. DNA of the CDR3: TGTGCCAGCAGCTTACGGGCTAGCGGGAGGGTTGAGCAGTTCTTC.

The genes are TRBV7-8 and TRBJ2-5, with TRBD1 matching 10 bases. CDR3 length: 15 residues. Trimming took 8 bases from V and 2 from J; bases not matched to a gene: 8. Germline V lookup: CDR1 SGHVS, CDR2 FQNEAQ. This CDR3 is CASVMDRGTQETQYF. The CDR3 nucleotides are TGTGCCAGCGTGATGGACAGGGGGACTCAAGAGACCCAGTACTTC.

This clone was seen just once. The chain couples TRBV11-2 to TRBJ2-5; D not certain. Germline V gene data show CDR1 as SGHAT and CDR2 as FQNNGV. CDR3 size: 17 residues. Between the trimmed V and J ends, which lost 1 base and 0 bases, there was a span of 15 bases. The CDR3 loop reads CASSLVDSALYQETQYF. CDR3 DNA: TGTGCCAGCAGCTTAGTCGACTCGGCCCTCTACCAAGAGACCCAGTACTTC.

This chain's CDR3 is CASSQGLAGGLLRANEQFF. The CDR3 region has the DNA TGTGCCAGCAGCCAAGGGCTAGCGGGGGGGCTGTTAAGGGCGAATGAGCAGTTCTTC. This chain joins TRBV4-2 and TRBJ2-1, with 12 nucleotides matching TRBD2. CDR3 size: 19 residues. CDR1 is LGHNA and CDR2 is YNFKEQ in the germline V gene. Unmatched junction bases numbered 14, after V lost 1 base and J lost 7 bases.

The chain has TRBV6-5 and TRBJ1-3; D gene uncertain. The V gene lost 6 bases and the J gene lost 3 bases, with 6 bases spanning the gap. The CDR3 extends over 12 amino acids. Per the germline V gene, CDR1 is MNHEY and CDR2 is SVGAGI. The CDR3, as DNA: TGTGCCAGCAGAGCTGGTGGAAACACCATATATTTT. Residues: CASRAGGNTIYF.

V is TRBV19 and J is TRBJ2-1, with D tentatively TRBD1 (5 bases). CDR3 length: 13 amino acids. The germline CDR1 and CDR2 sequences are LNHDA and SQIVND (reference sequence). Between the trimmed V and J ends, which lost 9 bases and 10 bases, there was a span of 19 bases. CDR3 protein: CARDRFPRTEQFF. The CDR3 coding sequence is TGTGCCAGAGACCGTTTCCCCCGGACAGAGCAGTTCTTC.

The chain carries TRBV6-1 and TRBJ2-5, with 8 bases identical to TRBD1. From germline, CDR1 is MNHNS and CDR2 SASEGT. This CDR3 comprises 13 residues. V gave up 4 bases and J gave up 4 bases; unmatched junction bases: 2. CDR3 coding DNA: TGTGCCAGCAGTGCCACAGGGGGAGAGACCCAGTACTTC. Protein sequence: CASSATGGETQYF.

This clone was counted between two and nine times. The chain combines TRBV18 with TRBJ2-2; TRBD1 agrees at 8 bases. CDR1 and CDR2 (germline): KGHSH, LQKENI. The V and J ends lost 5 bases and 3 bases, in that order; junction bases with no gene match: 8. The CDR3 has 16 residues. The CDR3 DNA follows: TGTGCCAGCTCAAAATCAGGGGGCGTTGACACCGGGGAGCTGTTTTTT. It is translated as CASSKSGGVDTGELFF.

This clone has just a few counts. The rearrangement links TRBV6-5 to TRBJ1-2; D remains unclear. Germline lookup yields CDR1 MNHEY and CDR2 SVGAGI. The V end lost 8 bases, the J end lost 3 bases, and 10 bases lay between the germline ends. This CDR3 region has 12 residues. Here the CDR3 reads CASRGSYYGYTF. Written as DNA, the CDR3 is TGTGCCAGCCGAGGGAGCTACTATGGCTACACCTTC.

This clone has only one observation. The rearrangement uses TRBV25-1 and TRBJ2-3; 8 positions agree with TRBD1. The CDR3 is 14 amino acids. Germline lookup yields CDR1 MGHDK and CDR2 SYGVNS. V shed 5 bases, J shed 4 bases, and the junction held 5 bases outside the gene matches. In nucleotides, the CDR3 is TGTGCCAGCAGTAGGGGACAGGTCGCAGATACGCAGTATTTT. It encodes CASSRGQVADTQYF.

This clone was observed a few times. The rearrangement uses TRBV9 and TRBJ1-2; 10 bases line up with TRBD1. CDR3 length: 14 residues. CDR1 SGDLS and CDR2 YYNGEE come from the germline V gene. J gave up 8 bases and V 5 bases, and 9 bases lay outside the gene matches. The CDR3 protein is CASRQGTGARGYTF. The DNA of the CDR3 is TGTGCCAGCAGACAGGGGACAGGGGCGAGGGGCTACACCTTC.

This sequence joins TRBV6-5 and TRBJ1-4, with TRBD1 matching 7 bases. This CDR3 has 14 residues. J gave up 8 bases and V 2 bases, and 5 bases lay outside the gene matches. Germline V gene sequence: CDR1 MNHEY, CDR2 SVGAGI. CDR3 protein: CASSYRQGEEKLFF. CDR3 DNA sequence: TGTGCCAGCAGTTACCGGCAGGGGGAGGAAAAACTGTTTTTT.

About this clone itself: Sequence at one end of the junction differs from germline and may be a read error. The chain joins TRBV11-3 to TRBJ2-1; 11 bases are a match to TRBD2. Germline V gene lookup returns CDR1 SGHNT and CDR2 YENEEA. The CDR3 has 16 amino acids. The CDR3: CASSIRLAGSSNEQFF. The DNA of the CDR3 is TGTGCCAGCAGCATAAGACTAGCGGGGTCCTCCAATGAGCAGTTCTTC.